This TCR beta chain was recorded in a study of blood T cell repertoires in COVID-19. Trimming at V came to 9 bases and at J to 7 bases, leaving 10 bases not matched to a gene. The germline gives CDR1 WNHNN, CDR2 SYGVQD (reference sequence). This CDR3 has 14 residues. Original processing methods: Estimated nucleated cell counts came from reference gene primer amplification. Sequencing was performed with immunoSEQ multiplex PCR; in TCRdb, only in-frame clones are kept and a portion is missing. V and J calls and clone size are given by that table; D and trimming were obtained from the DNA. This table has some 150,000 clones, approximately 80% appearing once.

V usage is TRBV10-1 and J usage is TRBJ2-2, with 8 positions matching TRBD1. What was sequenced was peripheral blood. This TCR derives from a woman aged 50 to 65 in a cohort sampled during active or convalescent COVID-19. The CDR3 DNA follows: TGCGCCAGGAGGACAGGGCGGGTTAACGGGGAGCTGTTTTTT. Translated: CARRTGRVNGELFF.